The clone carrying this T cell receptor (beta chain) was seen a few times. This CDR3 has 15 amino acids. V was clipped by 2 bases and J by 5 bases; unmatched bases: 3. The germline V gene has CDR1 MGHRA and CDR2 YSYEKL. The data derive from a study of memory CD4+ T cells and cytomegalovirus serostatus. Study as a whole: Donors were healthy Belgian adults, about ten CMV seropositive and around 24 seronegative.

The sort gate was single viable CD3+CD4+CD8-CD45RO+ cells for memory CD4+ T cells. Method: immunoSEQ multiplex PCR; TCRdb's copy keeps in-frame clones and lacks some. The sample records approximately 60,000 clones, roughly 81% being singletons. This receptor was identified in an adult in good health and CMV-seronegative. Specimen: memory CD4+ T cells from blood. The chain recombines TRBV4-1 with TRBJ1-4; the match to TRBD1 covers 9 bases. The CDR3 region is CASSQHGTGNEKLFF. DNA for the CDR3: TGCGCCAGCAGCCAACACGGGACAGGGAATGAAAAACTGTTTTTT.